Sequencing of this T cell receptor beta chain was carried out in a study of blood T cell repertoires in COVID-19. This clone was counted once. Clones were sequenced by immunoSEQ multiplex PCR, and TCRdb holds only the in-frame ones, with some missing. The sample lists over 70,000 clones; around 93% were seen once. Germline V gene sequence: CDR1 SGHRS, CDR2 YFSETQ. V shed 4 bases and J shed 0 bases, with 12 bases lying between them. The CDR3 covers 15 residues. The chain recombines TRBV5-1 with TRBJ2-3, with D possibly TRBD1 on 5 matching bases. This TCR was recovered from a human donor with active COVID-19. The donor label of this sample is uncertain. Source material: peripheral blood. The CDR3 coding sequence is TGCGCCAGCAGCGGGGCGGTCCATAGCACAGATACGCAGTATTTT. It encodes CASSGAVHSTDTQYF.